The 8 T cell receptor beta chains below come from one sample, sequenced in a study of siplizumab effects on memory and regulatory T cells (dated 2019 in TCRdb). Library construction relied on the immunoSEQ multiplex PCR assay. Sourced from immuneACCESS, this table was stored by TCRdb with only in-frame sequences that have V and J called. A share of the clones is absent; for the studies checked, an unresolved V gene accounts for under half, and the remainder has no known explanation. The sample table contains over 85,000 clones; only one count was recorded for roughly 92% of them. The ten largest clones represent 1.3% of the sample. Sequences were obtained from CD4+ T cells sorted from blood. The source of these receptors is a human donor in good health.

The J gene is TRBJ2-1, the V gene TRBV5-1; 8 bases are shared with TRBD1. The CDR3 totals 16 residues. Germline V lookup: CDR1 SGHRS, CDR2 YFSETQ. Unmatched junction bases numbered 8, after V lost 5 bases and J lost 1 base. The CDR3 reads CASRDAGGPSYNEQFF. The DNA of the CDR3 is TGCGCCAGCAGAGACGCAGGGGGCCCATCCTACAATGAGCAGTTCTTC.

The gene calls are TRBV20-1 and TRBJ1-1, with unresolved D. The CDR3 loop spans 11 amino acids. Germline lookup yields CDR1 DFQATT and CDR2 SNEGSKA (reference sequence). The CDR3 protein is CSSPRGTEAFF. The CDR3 DNA is TGCAGCTCACCGCGGGGCACTGAAGCTTTCTTT.

V is TRBV2 and J is TRBJ2-1, with D possibly matching TRBD2 (6 bases). Per the germline V gene, CDR1 is SNHLY and CDR2 is FYNNEI. The CDR3 totals 12 residues. Trimming took off 6 bases at V and 8 bases at J, with 11 bases between the two ends. The CDR3 here is CASREGLDEQFF. The CDR3, as DNA: TGTGCCAGCAGGGAGGGGCTGGATGAGCAGTTCTTC.

This chain uses TRBV10-3 with TRBJ2-2; 11 bases map to TRBD2. V was pared by 5 bases and J by 5 bases, with 13 bases of the junction left unmatched. The CDR3 is 18 residues long. CDR1 ENHRY and CDR2 SYGVKD come from the germline V gene. CDR3 sequence: CAISPVAGGERRTGELFF. DNA for the CDR3: TGTGCCATCAGTCCGGTAGCGGGAGGGGAGAGAAGGACCGGGGAGCTGTTTTTT.

The rearrangement joins TRBV6-5 to TRBJ1-1; 8 nucleotides agree with TRBD1. With V trimmed by 2 bases and J by 1 base, 3 bases remained unmatched. The CDR3 is 15 residues long. In germline, CDR1 is MNHEY, CDR2 SVGAGI. DNA for the CDR3: TGTGCCAGCAGTTACACAGGGGGGCGGAACACTGAAGCTTTCTTT. It encodes CASSYTGGRNTEAFF.

This clone has more than one count but fewer than ten. The genes are TRBV5-1 and TRBJ2-7, with D tentatively TRBD1 or TRBD2 (5 bases each). Trimming pared 6 bases from V and 3 bases from J, leaving 7 bases between. The CDR3 is 11 amino acids. Germline V gives CDR1 SGHRS, CDR2 YFSETQ. The DNA for the CDR3 is TGCGCCAGCATGGGGGACTACGAGCAGTACTTC. Encoded protein: CASMGDYEQYF. Drawing the rest from reference TRBV5-1 and TRBJ2-7, the complete variable domain is KAGVTQTPRYLIKTRGQQVTLSCSPISGHRSVSWYQQTPGQGLQFLFEYFSETQRNKGNFPGRFSGRQFSNSRSEMNVSTLELGDSALYLCASMGDYEQYFGPGTRLTVT.

V gene TRBV28 combines with J gene TRBJ1-2; D unresolved. Germline assignment: CDR1 MDHEN and CDR2 SYDVKM. V lost 6 bases and J lost 8, with 19 bases in between. The CDR3 loop spans 14 amino acids. The CDR3 DNA sequence: TGTGCCAGCAGCGTACCGACAAGACGTAGCGGCTACACCTTC. It encodes CASSVPTRRSGYTF.

The rearrangement joins TRBV6-5 to TRBJ2-2; 10 nucleotides agree with TRBD2. Germline trimming cut 5 bases from V and 9 bases from J; bases unmatched to any gene: 6. This CDR3 is built from 14 residues. The germline gives CDR1 MNHEY, CDR2 SVGAGI. In nucleotides, the CDR3 is TGTGCCAGCAGTACTAGCGGGGCCTACCGGGAGCTGTTTTTT. Its translation is CASSTSGAYRELFF.